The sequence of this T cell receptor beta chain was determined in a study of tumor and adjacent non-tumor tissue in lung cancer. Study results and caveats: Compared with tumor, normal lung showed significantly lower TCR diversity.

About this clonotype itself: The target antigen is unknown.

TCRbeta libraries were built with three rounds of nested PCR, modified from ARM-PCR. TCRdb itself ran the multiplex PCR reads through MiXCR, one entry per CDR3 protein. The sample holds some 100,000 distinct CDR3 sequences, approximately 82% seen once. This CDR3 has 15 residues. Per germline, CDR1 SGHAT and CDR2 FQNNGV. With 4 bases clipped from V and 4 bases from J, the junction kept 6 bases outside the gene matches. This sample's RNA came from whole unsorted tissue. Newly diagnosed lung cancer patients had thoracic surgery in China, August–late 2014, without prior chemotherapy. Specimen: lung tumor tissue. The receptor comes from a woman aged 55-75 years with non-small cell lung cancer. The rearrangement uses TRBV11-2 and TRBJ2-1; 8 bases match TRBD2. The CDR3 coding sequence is TGTGCCAGCAGCTCGGGACTAGGGGCATACAATGAGCAGTTCTTC. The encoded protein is CASSSGLGAYNEQFF.